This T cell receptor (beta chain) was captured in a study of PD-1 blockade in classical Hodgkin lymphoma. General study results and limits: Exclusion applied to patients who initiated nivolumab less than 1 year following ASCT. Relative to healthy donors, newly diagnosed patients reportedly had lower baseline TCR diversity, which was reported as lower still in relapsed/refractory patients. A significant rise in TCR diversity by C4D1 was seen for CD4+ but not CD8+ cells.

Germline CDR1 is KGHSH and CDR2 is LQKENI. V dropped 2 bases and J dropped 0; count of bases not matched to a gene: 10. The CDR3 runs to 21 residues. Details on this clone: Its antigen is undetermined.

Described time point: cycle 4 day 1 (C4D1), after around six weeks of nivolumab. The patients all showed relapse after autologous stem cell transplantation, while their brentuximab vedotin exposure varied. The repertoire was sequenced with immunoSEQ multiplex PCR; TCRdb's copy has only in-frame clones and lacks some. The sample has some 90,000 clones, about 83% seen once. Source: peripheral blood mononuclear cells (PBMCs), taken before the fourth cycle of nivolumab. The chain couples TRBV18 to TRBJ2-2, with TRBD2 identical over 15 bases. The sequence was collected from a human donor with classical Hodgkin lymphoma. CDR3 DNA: TGTGCCAGCTCACCATTGCCGGGGACTAGCGGGAGGTCGTCGAACACCGGGGAGCTGTTTTTT. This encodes CASSPLPGTSGRSSNTGELFF.